The rows below give T cell receptor beta chains drawn from one sample of a study of response to subunit inactivated influenza vaccine. Using its own MiXCR run on the RT-PCR reads, TCRdb lists one record per CDR3 protein. The sample contains about 610,000 distinct CDR3 sequences, 14% of which appear only once. The sample was PBMCs from blood, taken roughly 12 days after vaccination. The receptors here all came from a man aged 50 to 60 who received an inactivated influenza vaccine. Each CDR3 is given with its conserved first and last residue. The D gene is left open where the match is weak. Some rows have no size entry. The others give once, few or many, or a class for an expanded clone.

cdr3_nt | cdr3_aa | clone_size | d_call | j_call | v_call
TGTGCCAGCAACCTATGGGGGGGGGCTACCGAGCAGTACTTC | CASNLWGGATEQYF | . | . | TRBJ2-7 | TRBV5-5
TGCAGTGCTGGAGATTTTTTCCAGGGGAACACTGAAGCTTTCTTT | CSAGDFFQGNTEAFF | . | . | TRBJ1-1 | TRBV20-1
TGCGCCAGCAGCCAAGACAACTCCTACAATGAGCAGTTCTTC | CASSQDNSYNEQFF | . | . | TRBJ2-1 | TRBV4-3
TGTGCCAGCAGCGCGACAGGGACGTATGGCTACACCTTC | CASSATGTYGYTF | few | TRBD1 | TRBJ1-2 | TRBV7-9
TGTGCCAGCAGCTTGCAGGGGCTAGGGGATGGCTACACCTTC | CASSLQGLGDGYTF | . | . | TRBJ1-2 | TRBV5-4
TGCAGCGTCCCGAGTTTGGAAAACTATGGCTACACCTTC | CSVPSLENYGYTF | . | . | TRBJ1-2 | TRBV29-1
TGTGCCAGCAGTGACAGGGGCGGTTCACCCCTCCACTTT | CASSDRGGSPLHF | . | . | TRBJ1-6 | TRBV6-1
TGTGCCAGCAGCTTAGTTGCGGGAAGGAATGAGCAGTTCTTC | CASSLVAGRNEQFF | many | . | TRBJ2-1 | TRBV7-2
TGTGCCATCAGTGAGTCGTCAAGGTCGAACACTGAAGCTTTCTTT | CAISESSRSNTEAFF | few | . | TRBJ1-1 | TRBV10-3
TGTGCCAGCAGCTTAGATCGCGGGGGTAGCACAGATACGCAGTATTTT | CASSLDRGGSTDTQYF | . | TRBD2 | TRBJ2-3 | TRBV7-2
TGTGCCAGCAGCTTAGCGCGGACCTCCCGGGAGACCCAGTACTTC | CASSLARTSRETQYF | . | . | TRBJ2-5 | TRBV7-2
TGTGCCAGCAGTTTTAGTCCGAAGGGTTCCTACGAGCAGTACTTC | CASSFSPKGSYEQYF | . | . | TRBJ2-7 | TRBV6-5
TGTGCCAGCAGCTTAACAAGCAGGGGTGGTGAGCAGTACTTC | CASSLTSRGGEQYF | . | . | TRBJ2-7 | TRBV7-2
TGCGCCAGCAGCCAGCATGCCGGGGAGCTGTTTTTT | CASSQHAGELFF | few | . | TRBJ2-2 | TRBV5-1
TGTGCCAGCAGCCCCAGGCAGGCAGGGTTCTACGAGCAGTACTTC | CASSPRQAGFYEQYF | few | . | TRBJ2-7 | TRBV7-2
TGTGCCACCAGTGATAGTGGACTAGCGGGAGGGAGGTTCTTC | CATSDSGLAGGRFF | . | TRBD2 | TRBJ2-1 | TRBV24-1
TGCGCCAGCAGCCGGACGAGGACTAGCGGGAGGTCTTACAATGAGCAGTTCTTC | CASSRTRTSGRSYNEQFF | few | TRBD2 | TRBJ2-1 | TRBV5-1
TGTGCCAGCAGCCCCTCAAATTCATCACCTGAGCAGTTCTTC | CASSPSNSSPEQFF | . | . | TRBJ2-1 | TRBV7-2
TGTGCCAGCAGCCAACGACAGGGGTTTGGCAAAAACATTCAGTACTTC | CASSQRQGFGKNIQYF | many | TRBD1 | TRBJ2-4 | TRBV3-1
TGTGCCAGCAGTTACTCGAGGCAGGGTGCCGGAAACACCATATATTTT | CASSYSRQGAGNTIYF | . | . | TRBJ1-3 | TRBV6-5
TGCAGTGCTAGAGGGACTAGCGGGGCAACCTACAATGAGCAGTTCTTC | CSARGTSGATYNEQFF | few | TRBD2 | TRBJ2-1 | TRBV20-1
TGTGCCAGCGGGAAGATGGGGGGAACCTACGAGCAGTACTTC | CASGKMGGTYEQYF | many | . | TRBJ2-7 | TRBV7-2
TGTGCCAGCAGTTTAGCGACGGGACAGGGGTATGGCTACACCTTC | CASSLATGQGYGYTF | few | TRBD1 | TRBJ1-2 | TRBV12-3/TRBV12-4
TGCAGCGTTGTACTTAGATCGAACACTGAAGCTTTCTTT | CSVVLRSNTEAFF | few | . | TRBJ1-1 | TRBV29-1
TGTGCCAGCAGGGCTAGCATGGGAAGCACAGATACGCAGTATTTT | CASRASMGSTDTQYF | once | . | TRBJ2-3 | TRBV12-3/TRBV12-4
TGTGCCATCAGTCAGGGGGCCGACTACAATGAGCAGTTCTTC | CAISQGADYNEQFF | many | TRBD1 | TRBJ2-1 | TRBV10-3